These 8 T cell receptor beta chains share one sample of origin, sequenced in a study of shared clonotypes between healthy human individuals. The naive CD8 population came from CD45RO-negative cells selected for CCR7, without terminally differentiated effector memory CD45RA+ cells. Measured with immunoSEQ multiplex PCR; TCRdb has only the in-frame clones, and not every one. The sample lists about 2 million clones; about 95% were seen once. The source material was naive CD8+ T cells sorted from blood. These receptors were taken from a young man in good health.

The gene calls are TRBV7-9 and TRBJ1-1; D is possibly TRBD1 (5 bases). Germline V CDR1 and CDR2: SEHNR, FQNEAQ (reference sequence). The CDR3 consists of 12 residues. Between the trimmed V and J ends, which lost 8 bases and 5 bases, there was a span of 12 bases. The CDR3 DNA sequence: TGTGCCAGCGCCATGGGGGGAACTGAAGCTTTCTTT. It yields the protein CASAMGGTEAFF.

CDR3 sequence (DNA): TGCGCCAGCAGCCAAGCTCTTAACAATGAGCAGTTCTTC. Translating it yields CASSQALNNEQFF. This chain links TRBV4-1 with TRBJ2-1, with D hard to call. The CDR3 runs 13 residues. CDR1 MGHRA and CDR2 YSYEKL come from the germline V gene. V was pared by 1 base and J by 5 bases, with 6 bases between.

With respect to this clone: The DNA is omitted, as the CDR3 cannot be located on it reliably, and the CDR3 follows TCRdb's listing. The genes are TRBV11-1 and TRBJ2-2. CDR1 and CDR2 from the germline V gene are SGHAT and FQDESV (reference sequence). Including both end residues, the CDR3 is 16 amino acids long. CDR3 sequence: CASSFRFGAGTGELFF.

V and J are TRBV2 and TRBJ2-5; no definite D call. Germline V gene data show CDR1 as SNHLY and CDR2 as FYNNEI. Between the trimmed V and J ends, which lost 6 bases and 2 bases, there was a span of 10 bases. The CDR3 has 13 amino acids. DNA of the CDR3: TGTGCCAGCAGGAGTGGGCATCAAGAGACCCAGTACTTC. Protein: CASRSGHQETQYF. The full variable domain, rest sourced from reference TRBV2 and TRBJ2-5, is EPEVTQTPSHQVTQMGQEVILRCVPISNHLYFYWYRQILGQKVEFLVSFYNNEISEKSEIFDDQFSVERPDGSNFTLKIRSTKLEDSAMYFCASRSGHQETQYFGPGTRLLVL.

The CDR3 loop is CASSQDRSRTIEFYEQYF. The CDR3 DNA reads TGCGCCAGCAGCCAAGATCGTTCCCGGACCATAGAATTCTACGAGCAGTACTTC. The chain uses TRBV4-1 and TRBJ2-7; D not resolved. The germline V and J ends were trimmed by 0 bases and 3 bases, with 21 bases remaining between them. The CDR3 spans 18 residues. Per germline, CDR1 MGHRA and CDR2 YSYEKL.

The CDR3 is CARGPAGSNEQFF. The CDR3 bases are TGTGCTCGGGGGCCGGCGGGATCAAATGAGCAGTTCTTC. J is TRBJ2-1 and V is TRBV30; D tentatively fits TRBD1 or TRBD2 (6 bases each). This CDR3 has 13 residues. CDR1 is GTSNPN, CDR2 SVGIG, per germline (reference sequence).

To note about this clone: This sample includes further DNA sequences coding for the same CDR3. The chain carries TRBV6-1 and TRBJ1-5; D may be TRBD1 (5 bases). The CDR3 totals 15 residues. Germline loops: CDR1 MNHNS, CDR2 SASEGT. V was shortened by 0 bases and J by 1 base, with 7 bases between the two germline ends. The CDR3 region has the DNA TGTGCCAGCAGTGAAGCTCGGGGGAGCAATCAGCCCCAGCATTTT. Its translation is CASSEARGSNQPQHF.

This chain joins TRBV5-4 and TRBJ2-7; tentatively, D is TRBD1 (6 bases). This CDR3 is built from 13 residues. Trimming removed 5 bases at V and 0 bases at J, with 9 bases between. Germline V gives CDR1 SGHNT, CDR2 YYREEE (reference sequence). The CDR3 loop reads CASRWDTSYEQYF. Here the CDR3 DNA reads TGTGCCAGCAGATGGGACACCTCCTACGAGCAGTACTTC.